These 21 T cell receptor beta chains originate from one sample sequenced in a study of T-cell memory formation after mild COVID-19. One entry per CDR3 protein results from TCRdb running MiXCR on the 5' RACE reads. Among under 300,000 distinct CDR3 sequences listed, roughly 15% were seen once. What was sequenced was PBMCs or a T cell subset sorted from them (not recorded which). The receptors derive from a man aged 18 to 35 who had mild COVID-19 (a few samples of this study predate the infection). Cell type and time point are not known.

This clonotype was counted at least ten times. The chain couples TRBV20-1 to TRBJ1-2; no definite D call. V shed 0 bases and J shed 0 bases, with 17 bases lying between them. The germline CDR1 and CDR2 sequences are DFQATT and SNEGSKA (reference sequence). The CDR3 contains 17 residues. In DNA, the CDR3 is TGCAGTGCTAGAGATCGGACCATACCCCTTGCTAACTATGGCTACACCTTC. Its protein product is CSARDRTIPLANYGYTF.

This chain uses TRBV9 with TRBJ1-2; D possibly corresponds to TRBD1 (5 bases). V was clipped by 6 bases and J by 6 bases, with 24 bases between them. The germline V gene encodes CDR1 SGDLS and CDR2 YYNGEE. CDR3 length: 16 residues. This CDR3 is CASTKQVGVTVNGYTF. Written as DNA, the CDR3 is TGTGCCAGCACCAAGCAGGTGGGGGTAACGGTGAATGGCTACACCTTC. Full variable domain (remainder filled in from reference TRBV9 and TRBJ1-2): DSGVTQTPKHLITATGQRVTLRCSPRSGDLSVYWYQQSLDQGLQFLIQYYNGEERAKGNILERFSAQQFPDLHSELNLSSLELGDSALYFCASTKQVGVTVNGYTFGSGTRLTVV.

The gene calls are TRBV5-1 and TRBJ1-4; perhaps TRBD1 as D (5 bases). The V and J ends lost 0 bases and 8 bases respectively, with 11 bases between them. Germline CDR1 is SGHRS and CDR2 is YFSETQ. The CDR3 contains 14 residues. The CDR3 region is CASSLDRLGEKLFF. CDR3 nucleotide sequence: TGCGCCAGCAGCTTGGACAGGCTCGGCGAAAAACTGTTTTTT.

There are a few counts of this clonotype. The V call is TRBV6-5, the J call TRBJ1-1, with a weak D call TRBD1 (5 bases). The germline V and J ends were trimmed by 0 bases and 5 bases, with 13 bases remaining between them. Germline V gene lookup returns CDR1 MNHEY and CDR2 SVGAGI. The CDR3 spans 15 residues. The CDR3 sequence: CASSYSPLPGTEAFF. The DNA of the CDR3 is TGTGCCAGCAGTTACTCTCCCCTACCAGGGACTGAAGCTTTCTTT.

The chain employs TRBV5-1 and TRBJ1-2; D unresolved. Germline V gene lookup returns CDR1 SGHRS and CDR2 YFSETQ. V shed 1 base and J shed 0 bases, with 10 bases lying between them. The CDR3 is made up of 15 amino acids. The CDR3 is CASSLMGTSNYGYTF. As DNA, the CDR3 is TGCGCCAGCAGCTTGATGGGAACGTCTAACTATGGCTACACCTTC.

The chain is built from TRBV30 and TRBJ2-1; D may be TRBD1 or TRBD2 (6 bases each). The germline gives CDR1 GTSNPN, CDR2 SVGIG (reference sequence). V shed 4 bases and J shed 4 bases, with 8 bases lying between them. This CDR3 region has 12 residues. CDR3 residues: CAWTGAYNEQFF. In DNA, the CDR3 is TGTGCCTGGACGGGGGCATACAATGAGCAGTTCTTC.

This clonotype has only a few counts. The chain employs TRBV6-4 and TRBJ2-3, with 9 bases that match TRBD2. The V gene's germline CDR1 is MRHNA and CDR2 SNTAGT. Unmatched junction bases numbered 8, after V lost 0 bases and J lost 1 base. The CDR3 runs 18 residues. For the CDR3, the DNA is TGTGCCAGCAGTGACTCAGCGGGGGGCATTCAGGGCACAGATACGCAGTATTTT. Translated: CASSDSAGGIQGTDTQYF.

There are a few counts of this clonotype. V is TRBV9 and J is TRBJ2-1; possible D gene TRBD2, 5 bases. Deletions cut 4 bases from V and 8 bases from J, with 16 bases between. CDR1 is SGDLS, CDR2 YYNGEE, per germline. This CDR3 has 14 residues. For the CDR3, the DNA is TGTGCCAGCAGCCTCGGTGGGAGTACAGATGAGCAGTTCTTC. Translation: CASSLGGSTDEQFF.

This clonotype was observed a handful of times. The chain combines TRBV5-1 with TRBJ2-7, with D perhaps assigned TRBD1 or TRBD2 (5 bases each). The CDR3 extends over 15 amino acids. From germline, CDR1 is SGHRS and CDR2 YFSETQ. V lost 2 bases to trimming and J lost 3 bases, with 15 bases between them. CDR3: CASSFLPGTNYEQYF. The CDR3 DNA is TGCGCCAGCAGCTTTTTGCCAGGGACCAACTACGAGCAGTACTTC.

The V and J genes are TRBV5-6 and TRBJ1-5; TRBD1 is a possible D gene (5 bases). This CDR3 region has 15 residues. From germline, CDR1 is SGHDT and CDR2 YYEEEE. Trimming cost V 4 bases and J 3 bases, with 14 bases left between them. CDR3 region: CASSEYHRTNQPQHF. The CDR3 region has the DNA TGTGCCAGCAGCGAATATCACAGGACCAATCAGCCCCAGCATTTT.

This clonotype was observed a handful of times. This chain links TRBV7-6 with TRBJ1-2; no clear D gene. Germline CDR1 and CDR2: SGHVS and FNYEAQ. The CDR3 sequence is 15 residues long. Deletions cut 1 base from V and 8 bases from J, with 17 bases between. The CDR3 nucleotides read TGTGCCAGCAGCTTAGAAGCAGGCCGGTATGGGGGCTACACCTTC. Its protein is CASSLEAGRYGGYTF.

The chain combines TRBV24-1 with TRBJ1-2; D is unclear. Germline V CDR1 and CDR2: KGHDR, SFDVKD. The CDR3 extends over 17 amino acids. V was pared by 9 bases and J by 0 bases, with 22 bases between. CDR3 in DNA: TGTGCCACCCCACGGCCCTTTTGCAGACCTCCTAACTATGGCTACACCTTC. Translating gives CATPRPFCRPPNYGYTF.

At least ten counts were recorded for this clonotype. The chain has TRBV7-9 and TRBJ1-1; D is undetermined. The V gene lost 3 bases and the J gene lost 1 base, with 3 bases spanning the gap. The V gene's germline CDR1 is SEHNR and CDR2 FQNEAQ (reference sequence). The CDR3 loop spans 12 amino acids. This CDR3 is CASSFENTEAFF. CDR3 in DNA: TGTGCCAGCAGCTTCGAGAACACTGAAGCTTTCTTT.

This clonotype was seen more than once but under ten times. The rearrangement joins TRBV11-2 to TRBJ2-4; D might be TRBD1 or TRBD2, each matching 6 bases. V lost 3 bases and J 0 bases, leaving 9 bases between the germline ends. The CDR3 totals 15 residues. Germline loops: CDR1 SGHAT, CDR2 FQNNGV. CDR3 bases: TGTGCCAGCAGCTTTCGGGGGCTAGCCAAAAACATTCAGTACTTC. Protein product: CASSFRGLAKNIQYF.

The table lists this clonotype with a few counts. DNA of the CDR3: TGTGCCAGCAGTTTACAGGGGGCTGGTGAAGCTTTCTTT. Translation: CASSLQGAGEAFF. The V gene is TRBV27, the J gene TRBJ1-1; 8 positions match TRBD1. The germline V gene has CDR1 MNHEY and CDR2 SMNVEV (reference sequence). This CDR3 is 13 amino acids long. J was trimmed by 7 bases and V by 2 bases; bases with no gene match: 3.

This clonotype was seen a handful of times. The chain has TRBV11-1 and TRBJ2-5, with D possibly being TRBD2 (5 bases). V was pared by 3 bases and J by 2 bases, with 10 bases between. Germline V gene lookup returns CDR1 SGHAT and CDR2 FQDESV (reference sequence). This CDR3 contains 14 residues. CDR3 protein: CASSFYGEQETQYF. CDR3 in DNA: TGTGCCAGCAGCTTTTACGGGGAGCAAGAGACCCAGTACTTC.

The genes are TRBV20-1 and TRBJ2-6; D unresolved. Germline assignment: CDR1 DFQATT and CDR2 SNEGSKA (reference sequence). Trimming removed 0 bases at V and 2 bases at J, with 5 bases between. The CDR3 sequence is 14 residues long. CDR3 sequence: CSARDLPGANVLTF. The CDR3 DNA follows: TGCAGTGCTAGAGATCTCCCTGGGGCCAACGTCCTGACTTTC.

The V call is TRBV5-1, the J call TRBJ1-6, with no clear D. The CDR3 consists of 17 residues. The V end lost 4 bases, the J end lost 0 bases, and 14 bases lay between the germline ends. Per germline, CDR1 SGHRS and CDR2 YFSETQ. CDR3 amino acids: CASSPNGPSSYNSPLHF. The CDR3 nucleotides are TGCGCCAGCAGCCCAAACGGACCTAGCTCCTATAATTCACCCCTCCACTTT.

The chain joins TRBV28 to TRBJ2-4; 10 bases match TRBD1. In germline, CDR1 is MDHEN, CDR2 SYDVKM. The CDR3 contains 15 residues. V was clipped by 8 bases and J by 3 bases; unmatched bases: 7. DNA of the CDR3: TGTGCCAGCGGCCGGGACAGGGGCCGCAAAAACATTCAGTACTTC. Translated: CASGRDRGRKNIQYF.

The sample holds many counts of this clonotype. This chain joins TRBV7-2 and TRBJ1-3; no firm D call. With 6 bases removed from V and 8 bases from J, the gap between germline ends came to 11 bases. The CDR3 runs to 12 residues. Germline-derived CDR1 and CDR2 are SGHTA and FQGNSA. For the CDR3, the DNA is TGTGCCAGCAGGCTCGAGGGCGACACCATATATTTT. Its translation is CASRLEGDTIYF.

This chain links TRBV6-9 with TRBJ2-7, with TRBD2 matching over 8 bases. CDR1 MNHGY and CDR2 SVAAGI come from the germline V gene. This CDR3 comprises 17 residues. The CDR3 loop reads CAEKRRRGRGVSYEQYV. Written as DNA, the CDR3 is TGTGCGGAAAAGCGCCGCCGGGGGCGGGGGGTGTCCTACGAGCAGTACGTC.